The 23 T cell receptor beta chains reported below all come from one sample, sequenced in a study of tumor T cells in aggressive B-cell lymphoma. Clones were sequenced by immunoSEQ multiplex PCR, and TCRdb holds only the in-frame ones, with some missing. The sample lists roughly 3,200 clones, around 68% seen once, with 9.3% in the top ten. Sequenced material: tumor tissue. These TCRs come from an adult with diffuse large B cell lymphoma.

In this sample, this clone is large. This sequence joins TRBV5-4 and TRBJ2-5, with 7 bases that match TRBD2. V dropped 4 bases and J dropped 7; count of bases not matched to a gene: 7. This CDR3 has 13 residues. From germline, CDR1 is SGHNT and CDR2 YYREEE (reference sequence). The CDR3: CASSQGEGRTQYF. DNA of the CDR3: TGTGCCAGCAGCCAAGGGGAGGGTAGGACCCAGTACTTC.

The J gene is TRBJ2-3, the V gene TRBV5-4; TRBD2 matches 14 bases. CDR3 size: 16 residues. V gave up 4 bases and J gave up 6 bases; unmatched junction bases: 7. CDR1 and CDR2 from the germline V gene are SGHNT and YYREEE (reference sequence). Written as DNA, the CDR3 is TGTGCCAGCAGCCTTGGGACTAGCGGGAGTGGGGATACGCAGTATTTT. Amino acids: CASSLGTSGSGDTQYF.

V and J are TRBV29-1 and TRBJ2-7; D is uncertain. Between the trimmed V and J ends, which lost 7 bases and 4 bases, there was a span of 11 bases. Germline lookup yields CDR1 SQVTM and CDR2 ANQGSEA. This CDR3 has 11 residues. The CDR3 region has the DNA TGCAGCGCGAGTAGCTCTTACGAGCAGTACTTC. Protein: CSASSSYEQYF.

As concerns this clone: Other nucleotide sequences in the sample specify the same CDR3. The rearrangement links TRBV21-1 to TRBJ1-1; the table gives TRBD1 as D, unverified against the DNA. TRBV21-1 is a known pseudogene. This CDR3 region has 14 residues. The CDR3 bases are TGTGCCAGCAGCGCCTACAGGGGCCGCGACGAAGTTTTCTTT. Its translation: CASSAYRGRDEVFF.

CDR3 in DNA: TGTGCCAGCAGTTCCGACAGGGCCAGTGAAAAACTGTTTTTT. The encoded protein is CASSSDRASEKLFF. The chain carries TRBV2 and TRBJ1-4; 7 positions agree with TRBD1. The CDR3 contains 14 residues. Germline V gene sequence: CDR1 SNHLY, CDR2 FYNNEI. V lost 5 bases and J lost 7; bases outside the gene matches: 7.

This chain links TRBV9 with TRBJ2-3; perhaps TRBD2 as D (5 bases). V was pared by 0 bases and J by 3 bases, with 14 bases between. The CDR3 is 16 amino acids. Germline V gene lookup returns CDR1 SGDLS and CDR2 YYNGEE. The chain's CDR3 is CASSVASSIRTDTQYF. The CDR3 coding sequence is TGTGCCAGCAGCGTAGCTTCTAGCATACGTACAGATACGCAGTATTTT. Supplemented by reference TRBV9 and TRBJ2-3, the full variable domain reads DSGVTQTPKHLITATGQRVTLRCSPRSGDLSVYWYQQSLDQGLQFLIQYYNGEERAKGNILERFSAQQFPDLHSELNLSSLELGDSALYFCASSVASSIRTDTQYFGPGTRLTVL.

This chain connects TRBV29-1 to TRBJ2-2; D uncertain. Deletions cut 1 base from V and 4 bases from J, with 4 bases between. Germline CDR1 and CDR2: SQVTM and ANQGSEA. CDR3 length: 12 residues. The CDR3 DNA follows: TGCAGCGTTGAAGGCAGCACCGGGGAGCTGTTTTTT. This codes for CSVEGSTGELFF.

This clone is a singleton in its sample. The chain combines TRBV10-3 with TRBJ2-1, with TRBD2 identical over 8 bases. V was clipped by 10 bases and J by 0 bases; unmatched bases: 2. Per the germline V gene, CDR1 is ENHRY and CDR2 is SYGVKD. The CDR3 has 13 amino acids. The CDR3 region has the DNA TGTGCCACCAGCGGGAGCTCCTACAATGAGCAGTTCTTC. Protein: CATSGSSYNEQFF.

The gene calls are TRBV9 and TRBJ2-1, with TRBD2 as a possible D gene (6 bases). CDR3 size: 17 residues. The V and J ends lost 2 bases and 0 bases respectively, with 15 bases between them. Germline assignment: CDR1 SGDLS and CDR2 YYNGEE. Written as DNA, the CDR3 is TGTGCCAGCAGCGTCACCGCTAGCGAGAGCTCCTACAATGAGCAGTTCTTC. It encodes CASSVTASESSYNEQFF.

CDR3 DNA sequence: TGTGCCAGCAGTGACGGGGAGGGCTCGCAGCCCCAGCATTTT. It is translated as CASSDGEGSQPQHF. The rearrangement uses TRBV6-4 and TRBJ1-5, with D uncertain. Germline CDR1 and CDR2: MRHNA and SNTAGT. The germline V and J ends were trimmed by 2 bases and 7 bases, with 12 bases remaining between them. The CDR3 is 14 residues long.

The chain carries TRBV10-2 and TRBJ2-1; 9 bases are a match to TRBD2. The ends lost 8 bases at V and 4 bases at J; junction bases unmatched: 12. The CDR3 spans 16 residues. Germline loops: CDR1 WSHSY, CDR2 SAAADI. The CDR3 reads CASSPLGLAGYNEQFF. The CDR3 nucleotides read TGCGCCAGCTCTCCCCTGGGGCTAGCGGGATACAATGAGCAGTTCTTC.

The chain recombines TRBV28 with TRBJ2-5; D is ambiguous. The DNA end lines up better with TRBJ2-7; the J call may be wrong. Germline V gene sequence: CDR1 MDHEN, CDR2 SYDVKM. This CDR3 has 13 residues. DNA of the CDR3: TGTGCCAGCAGTTTAGAGGCCCTCTACGAGCAGTACTTC. Protein: CASSLEALYEQYF.

The chain uses TRBV18 and TRBJ2-7, with 8 bases that match TRBD2. Germline assignment: CDR1 KGHSH and CDR2 LQKENI. The CDR3 totals 13 residues. Trimming took 2 bases from V and 3 from J; bases not matched to a gene: 0. The CDR3 DNA reads as TGTGCCAGCTCACCAACTAGCGGCTACGAGCAGTACTTC. Its protein product is CASSPTSGYEQYF.

The genes are TRBV19 and TRBJ1-2, with TRBD1 identical over 10 bases. Trimming at V came to 5 bases and at J to 4 bases, leaving 1 base not matched to a gene. The CDR3 consists of 13 residues. The germline V gene encodes CDR1 LNHDA and CDR2 SQIVND (reference sequence). The CDR3 here is CASSWDRGYGYTF. The CDR3 bases are TGTGCCAGTAGTTGGGACAGGGGCTATGGCTACACCTTC.

The rearrangement joins TRBV2 to TRBJ1-5; no firm D call. CDR3 length: 14 amino acids. Per the germline V gene, CDR1 is SNHLY and CDR2 is FYNNEI. V was shortened by 2 bases and J by 6 bases, with 11 bases between the two germline ends. The CDR3 region is CASSEIEGGQPQHF. In DNA, the CDR3 is TGTGCCAGCAGTGAAATCGAAGGAGGTCAGCCCCAGCATTTT.

Concerning this clone: A junction end diverges from the germline sequence, so it may reflect a read error. J is TRBJ1-4 and V is TRBV9; maybe TRBD1 (6 bases). The germline CDR1 and CDR2 sequences are SGDLS and YYNGEE. The length of the CDR3 is 15 residues. Here the CDR3 reads CASSVEGTTNEKLFF. CDR3 nucleotide sequence: TGTGCCAGCAGCGTAGAGGGGACAACGAATGAAAAACTGTTTTTT.

This chain joins TRBV4-3 and TRBJ1-5; D is uncertain. The CDR3 length is 14 residues. V lost 4 bases, J lost 0 bases, and 7 bases lay in between. Germline V lookup: CDR1 LGHNA, CDR2 YSLEER. CDR3 in DNA: TGCGCCAGCAGCCCGTTCCTTAGCAATCAGCCCCAGCATTTT. Protein sequence: CASSPFLSNQPQHF.

This sequence joins TRBV2 and TRBJ1-1, with D unresolved. CDR3 size: 13 residues. Looked up from germline, CDR1 is SNHLY and CDR2 is FYNNEI. V was cut by 11 bases and J by 0 bases, with 13 bases left in between. In nucleotides, the CDR3 is TGTGCCGGTTCAGTGACACTGAACACTGAAGCTTTCTTT. It codes for CAGSVTLNTEAFF.

The gene calls are TRBV6-5 and TRBJ2-1, with D unresolved. The V end lost 7 bases, the J end lost 1 base, and 11 bases lay between the germline ends. This CDR3 is built from 14 residues. Germline V gene lookup returns CDR1 MNHEY and CDR2 SVGAGI. The CDR3 protein is CASTRAGSYNEQFF. CDR3 bases: TGTGCCAGCACTCGCGCCGGTTCCTACAATGAGCAGTTCTTC.

Note on this clone: The junction departs from germline at one end; a sequencing error may be responsible. This same CDR3 is encoded by further DNA sequences in the sample. The rearrangement joins TRBV5-6 to TRBJ2-7; TRBD1 agrees at 10 bases. CDR3 length equals 13 residues. The germline CDR1 and CDR2 sequences are SGHDT and YYEEEE. The CDR3, as DNA: TGTGCCAGTAGCTTGGGGACAGGGGCCGAGCAGTACTTC. Translated, it gives CASSLGTGAEQYF.

This clone was counted only a few times. The gene calls are TRBV11-2 and TRBJ1-1, with 7 bases matching TRBD1. The CDR3 is 14 residues long. Germline lookup yields CDR1 SGHAT and CDR2 FQNNGV. The V gene end was trimmed by 5 bases and the J gene end by 1 base; junction bases not matched to a gene: 4. The DNA for the CDR3 is TGTGCCAGCAGCCCGGGACAGAGGAACACTGAAGCTTTCTTT. It codes for CASSPGQRNTEAFF.

This clone is deemed large (0.1 to 1%). Other DNA sequences from this sample encode an identical CDR3 as well. The chain employs TRBV7-2 and TRBJ2-3, with D uncertain. Germline CDR1 SGHTA, CDR2 FQGNSA. The CDR3 runs 15 residues. Trimming took 3 bases from V and 2 from J, leaving 12 bases between them. As DNA, the CDR3 is TGTGCCAGCAGCTTCCCCTTAGCTATCACAGATACGCAGTATTTT. This gives the protein CASSFPLAITDTQYF.

This chain joins TRBV29-1 and TRBJ2-2, with 8 nucleotides matching TRBD1. The CDR3 is 17 amino acids. From germline, CDR1 is SQVTM and CDR2 ANQGSEA. The trim removed 5 bases at V and 1 base at J, leaving 12 bases unmatched. CDR3 bases: TGCAGCGTTCTGGGGGTACCGGGACAGGTGAACACCGGGGAGCTGTTTTTT. Translation: CSVLGVPGQVNTGELFF.